Below are 27 T cell receptor beta chains sequenced from a single sample in a study of molecular identifiers for immune sequencing clone quantification. TCRdb used MiXCR to reprocess the PCR reads, holding one entry per CDR3 protein. The data show hundreds of thousands of distinct CDR3 sequences, 20% to 25% seen once. Sequencing was carried out using naive CD8+ T cells from blood, with Jurkat cell RNA spiked in. As for subset: FACS-sorted CD8+CD4-CCR7+CD45RA+ naive T cells. The receptors stem from a human donor in good health. Some libraries in this study had Jurkat cell RNA spiked in.

As to this clonotype: Since a much larger clone is just one base distant, this may be a read error. Since the CDR3 does not end with the conserved phenylalanine or tryptophan, this likely comes from a read error. The V call is TRBV29-1, the J call TRBJ2-7; perhaps TRBD2 as D (5 bases). The V end lost 1 base, the J end lost 2 bases, and 15 bases lay between the germline ends. CDR1 SQVTM and CDR2 ANQGSEA come from the germline V gene. The CDR3 contains 15 residues. The CDR3 region is CSVEVFRTGAYEQYS. Written as DNA, the CDR3 is TGCAGCGTTGAAGTGTTCAGGACTGGGGCCTACGAGCAGTACTCC.

Notes on this clonotype: One base away lies a much larger clone, so this may be a sequencing read error. The gene calls are TRBV19 and TRBJ1-1; D call uncertain. The CDR3 is 13 residues long. Trimming left V 10 bases short and J 1 base short, with 13 bases between. CDR1 and CDR2 from the germline V gene are LNHDA and SQIVND (reference sequence). CDR3 nucleotide sequence: TGTGCCAATAGAGGCTCTCCGAACACTGAAGCTTTCTTT. This codes for CANRGSPNTEAFF. The complete variable domain, with remaining parts taken from reference TRBV19 and TRBJ1-1, reads DGGITQSPKYLFRKEGQNVTLSCEQNLNHDAMYWYRQDPGQGLRLIYYSQIVNDFQKGDIAEGYSVSREKKESFPLTVTSAQKNPTAFYLCANRGSPNTEAFFGQGTRLTVV.

Remarks on this clonotype: Because the CDR3's place on the DNA is in doubt, the DNA is left out and the CDR3 is given as listed by TCRdb. The V call is TRBV5-3, the J call TRBJ1-1; TRBD1 was called by the table and not checked on the DNA. TRBV5-3 is an ORF, with its function uncertain. A total of 14 residues make up the CDR3, ends included. Here the CDR3 reads CASSFGTGTTEAAF.

This clonotype was recorded at least ten times. The chain combines TRBV4-3 with TRBJ2-3; tentative D call: TRBD2 (6 bases). The CDR3 has 15 amino acids. The V and J ends lost 1 base and 6 bases respectively, with 14 bases between them. From germline, CDR1 is LGHNA and CDR2 YSLEER. The CDR3, as DNA: TGCGCCAGCAGCCAAGCTAGCAGGGCGGGGGATACGCAGTATTTT. Protein: CASSQASRAGDTQYF.

The chain couples TRBV25-1 to TRBJ2-2; D is perhaps TRBD2 (5 bases). The CDR3 has 15 residues. The germline V gene encodes CDR1 MGHDK and CDR2 SYGVNS. Trimming took 3 bases from V and 4 from J, leaving 12 bases between them. The CDR3 DNA reads as TGTGCCAGCAGTGACCAGGTAGCGAGCACCGGGGAGCTGTTTTTT. Protein product: CASSDQVASTGELFF. Using reference TRBV25-1 and TRBJ2-2 for the parts outside the CDR3, the full variable domain is EADIYQTPRYLVIGTGKKITLECSQTMGHDKMYWYQQDPGMELHLIHYSYGVNSTEKGDLSSESTVSRIRTEHFPLTLESARPSHTSQYLCASSDQVASTGELFFGEGSRLTVL.

This clonotype was observed at least ten times. The V call is TRBV7-2, the J call TRBJ2-7, with D perhaps matching TRBD2 (5 bases). Germline V gene sequence: CDR1 SGHTA, CDR2 FQGNSA. CDR3 length equals 15 residues. Deletions cut 1 base from V and 2 bases from J, with 12 bases between. The CDR3 loop is CASSLVVEGPYEQYF. The CDR3 DNA follows: TGTGCCAGCAGCTTAGTGGTTGAGGGCCCCTACGAGCAGTACTTC.

This clonotype was recorded many times. This rearrangement joins TRBV25-1 to TRBJ1-6, with no clear D. V shed 0 bases and J shed 8 bases, with 5 bases lying between them. From germline, CDR1 is MGHDK and CDR2 SYGVNS. The CDR3 is made up of 13 amino acids. CDR3 in DNA: TGTGCCAGCAGTGAATATTTTGATTCACCCCTCCACTTT. Translation: CASSEYFDSPLHF.

The rearrangement uses TRBV2 and TRBJ2-7; D possibly matches TRBD1 or TRBD2 (5 bases each). Per the germline V gene, CDR1 is SNHLY and CDR2 is FYNNEI. The CDR3 runs to 14 residues. Between the trimmed V and J ends, which lost 2 bases and 2 bases, there was a span of 10 bases. Here the CDR3 DNA reads TGTGCCAGCAGTGAAAGGGACGGAGCCTACGAGCAGTACTTC. It translates to CASSERDGAYEQYF.

In its sample, this clonotype was seen many times. This chain connects TRBV7-9 to TRBJ1-1; D ambiguous. Germline V gene lookup returns CDR1 SEHNR and CDR2 FQNEAQ (reference sequence). The CDR3 is 13 residues long. Trimming shortened V by 5 bases and J by 3 bases, and 10 bases separated the two germline ends. The DNA for the CDR3 is TGTGCCAGCAGCCCCGAGGGCCACACTGAAGCTTTCTTT. Translated, it gives CASSPEGHTEAFF.

This clonotype was seen at least ten times. The chain carries TRBV28 and TRBJ2-2, with a possible D match to TRBD2 (6 bases). This CDR3 is built from 14 residues. The V gene lost 11 bases and the J gene lost 1 base, with 14 bases spanning the gap. Germline V lookup: CDR1 MDHEN, CDR2 SYDVKM. Here the CDR3 reads CAAGEALNTGELFF. The CDR3, as DNA: TGTGCCGCTGGGGAGGCCCTGAACACCGGGGAGCTGTTTTTT.

The chain carries TRBV25-1 and TRBJ2-3; D uncertain. Germline V CDR1 and CDR2: MGHDK, SYGVNS. V was trimmed by 4 bases and J by 3 bases, leaving 11 bases between them. This CDR3 is built from 14 residues. The CDR3 coding sequence is TGTGCCAGCAGTGGCGGCGGAAGGACAGATACGCAGTATTTT. Translation gives CASSGGGRTDTQYF.

This clonotype was counted at least ten times. An end of the junction does not agree with germline; a read error may underlie this. The chain employs TRBV2 and TRBJ2-7; D gene unclear. This CDR3 contains 9 residues. The germline V gene has CDR1 SNHLY and CDR2 FYNNEI. The CDR3 region is CASDKIPSF. In DNA, the CDR3 is TGTGCCAGCGATAAAATCCCTTCCTTC.

This clonotype was recorded at least ten times. The chain combines TRBV24-1 with TRBJ2-2; D gene uncertain. The V gene lost 3 bases and the J gene lost 7 bases, with 5 bases spanning the gap. The CDR3 covers 12 residues. The V gene's germline CDR1 is KGHDR and CDR2 SFDVKD. CDR3 loop: CATSDGVGELFF. For the CDR3, the DNA is TGTGCCACCAGTGATGGGGTCGGGGAGCTGTTTTTT.

There are many counts of this clonotype. The gene calls are TRBV14 and TRBJ1-5; weak D call: TRBD1 (6 bases). This CDR3 is 14 amino acids long. The germline V and J ends were trimmed by 5 bases and 3 bases, with 11 bases remaining between them. Germline V gene lookup returns CDR1 SGHDN and CDR2 FVKESK. The CDR3 region is CASSERGSNQPQHF. DNA for the CDR3: TGTGCCAGCAGCGAGAGGGGGTCCAATCAGCCCCAGCATTTT.

This clonotype was recorded at least ten times. The chain employs TRBV5-5 and TRBJ1-4; 8 bases align to TRBD1. The CDR3 is 16 residues long. V shed 0 bases and J 8 bases; nucleotides not matched to a gene: 9. Per germline, CDR1 SGHKS and CDR2 YYEKEE (reference sequence). The CDR3 region is CASSLDQGATGEKLFF. In DNA, the CDR3 is TGTGCCAGCAGCTTGGACCAGGGGGCGACGGGAGAAAAACTGTTTTTT.

This clonotype was detected ten times or more. The rearrangement joins TRBV7-3 to TRBJ2-3; no firm D call. CDR3 size: 12 residues. Germline values: CDR1 SGHTA, CDR2 FQGTGA. V lost 5 bases, J lost 7 bases, and 10 bases lay in between. CDR3 DNA sequence: TGTGCCAGCAGCGACCCACCCAATACGCAGTATTTT. It yields the protein CASSDPPNTQYF.

Ten or more counts support this clonotype. CDR3 nucleotides: TGTGCCAGCAGCTTAACAGGGGACCCCTACGAGCAGTACTTC. Protein: CASSLTGDPYEQYF. This chain joins TRBV2 and TRBJ2-7, with TRBD1 matching over 7 bases. CDR1 is SNHLY and CDR2 is FYNNEI in the germline V gene. After removal of 6 bases from V and 2 bases from J, the junction contained 7 bases not matched to a gene. The CDR3 has 14 amino acids.

This clonotype turned up a few times. The V call is TRBV4-3, the J call TRBJ1-1; D might be TRBD1 (6 bases). The CDR3 runs 15 residues. Germline V gene data show CDR1 as LGHNA and CDR2 as YSLEER. Trimming removed 5 bases at V and 0 bases at J, with 13 bases between. CDR3 nucleotides: TGCGCCAGCAGCTCACAAACAGGGTTGAACACTGAAGCTTTCTTT. The encoded protein is CASSSQTGLNTEAFF.

The chain is built from TRBV4-1 and TRBJ2-1, with D possibly being TRBD1 (5 bases). Germline-derived CDR1 and CDR2 are MGHRA and YSYEKL. The CDR3 sequence is 15 residues long. Trimming stripped 1 base from V and 2 bases from J, with 9 bases between. CDR3 DNA: TGCGCCAGCAGCCAAGTTCAGGGTACCTACAATGAGCAGTTCTTC. It yields the protein CASSQVQGTYNEQFF.

V gene TRBV6-2 or TRBV6-3 combines with J gene TRBJ2-3; 8 bases map to TRBD2. This CDR3 is built from 17 residues. Trimming took 8 bases from V and 4 from J; bases not matched to a gene: 17. Germline values: CDR1 MNHEY, CDR2 SVGEGT. The chain's CDR3 is CASGFSTDGGVPDTQYF. Here the CDR3 DNA reads TGTGCCAGCGGTTTCTCCACGGACGGGGGGGTCCCAGATACGCAGTATTTT.

The chain recombines TRBV27 with TRBJ2-7; D uncertain. Germline V gene lookup returns CDR1 MNHEY and CDR2 SMNVEV (reference sequence). Trimming pared 3 bases from V and 3 bases from J, leaving 9 bases between. The CDR3 spans 13 residues. DNA for the CDR3: TGTGCCAGCAGTTTCCGGCCCATCTACGAGCAGTACTTC. This gives the protein CASSFRPIYEQYF.

This sequence joins TRBV27 and TRBJ1-1, with 8 positions matching TRBD1. This CDR3 region has 15 residues. The germline V gene has CDR1 MNHEY and CDR2 SMNVEV (reference sequence). J lost 1 base, V lost 5 bases, and 6 bases had no gene match. The CDR3 here is CASSTGQGWNTEAFF. The DNA of the CDR3 is TGTGCCAGCAGTACTGGACAGGGATGGAACACTGAAGCTTTCTTT.

The CDR3 protein is CASTGLAESSYNEQFF. The DNA of the CDR3 is TGTGCCAGCACGGGACTAGCGGAATCCTCCTACAATGAGCAGTTCTTC. The chain has TRBV12-3 or TRBV12-4 and TRBJ2-1; 11 positions match TRBD2. The CDR3 loop spans 16 amino acids. V shed 7 bases and J 0 bases; nucleotides not matched to a gene: 5.

This clonotype was counted at least ten times. V and J are TRBV7-9 and TRBJ2-5; 8 nucleotides line up with TRBD1. Per germline, CDR1 SEHNR and CDR2 FQNEAQ (reference sequence). There are 15 residues in the CDR3. J was trimmed by 4 bases and V by 6 bases; bases with no gene match: 10. The CDR3 DNA is TGTGCCAGCAGTACAAGAGTGGGGACAGGAGAGACCCAGTACTTC. Protein: CASSTRVGTGETQYF.

This clonotype was observed many times. An end of the junction differs from the germline gene, which may be a read error. The gene calls are TRBV2 and TRBJ2-3, with D possibly TRBD2 on 6 matching bases. The CDR3 extends over 16 amino acids. Germline values: CDR1 SNHLY, CDR2 FYNNEI. The CDR3 protein is CASSESSGPSTDTQYF. CDR3 DNA sequence: TGTGCCAGCAGTGAAAGTAGCGGACCTAGCACAGACACGCAGTATTTT.

This clonotype was detected ten times or more. The gene calls are TRBV12-3 or TRBV12-4 and TRBJ2-2; weak D call: TRBD2 (6 bases). Trimming removed 3 bases at V and 7 bases at J, with 9 bases between. The CDR3 totals 13 residues. In DNA form, the CDR3 reads TGTGCCAGCAGTTTGGGGCGGGGCGGGGAGCTGTTTTTT. It encodes CASSLGRGGELFF.

V usage is TRBV7-2 and J usage is TRBJ1-5; D not resolved. The CDR3 extends over 18 amino acids. The V gene lost 1 base and the J gene lost 0 bases, with 16 bases spanning the gap. In germline, CDR1 is SGHTA, CDR2 FQGNSA. The CDR3 loop reads CASSLVPPGPSSNQPQHF. CDR3 DNA: TGTGCCAGCAGCTTAGTGCCCCCTGGACCGAGTAGCAATCAGCCCCAGCATTTT. The complete variable domain, with remaining parts taken from reference TRBV7-2 and TRBJ1-5, reads GAGVSQSPSNKVTEKGKDVELRCDPISGHTALYWYRQSLGQGLEFLIYFQGNSAPDKSGLPSDRFSAERTGGSVSTLTIQRTQQEDSAVYLCASSLVPPGPSSNQPQHFGDGTRLSIL.